Here is one T cell receptor (beta chain) with its context. The antigen is undetermined. This sample was taken from a study of blood T cells in healthy people across ages. Looking at the study overall: Template switching recovered approximately one barcoded beta molecule for every two T cells. Regarding the study as a whole: Comparison with aged donors showed that long-lived donors had more naive CD4+ cells and higher diversity. The diversity estimates, figures obtained from one million T cells, were considered underestimates.

This CDR3 has 15 residues. Trimming pared 4 bases from V and 5 bases from J, leaving 15 bases between. Germline CDR1 MNHNY, CDR2 SVGAGI (reference sequence). A second PCR of 7 to 11 cycles used a sample-barcoded 5' primer and a J-beta primer mix. TCRdb reprocessed the 5' RACE reads via MiXCR and lists one record per CDR3 protein. Of fewer than 950,000 distinct CDR3 sequences listed, around 36% are singletons. This sequence joins TRBV6-6 and TRBJ1-5, with D tentatively TRBD1 (5 bases). The sequence was collected from a man younger than 30 in good health. Sequenced: blood. For the CDR3, the DNA is TGTGCCAGCAGTTCCGGGACTAGGGGCTATCAGCCCCAGCATTTT. Encoded protein: CASSSGTRGYQPQHF.